A single sample is the source of the 19 T cell receptor beta chains below, sequenced in a study of Graves' ophthalmopathy and Graves' hyperthyroidism. The authors amplified TCR beta CDR3 regions, and they did so from RNA transcripts for repertoire sequencing. RT-PCR in the first round used HTBI primers; a second-round multiplex PCR followed. Using its own MiXCR run on the multiplex PCR reads, TCRdb lists one record per CDR3 protein. The sample consists of roughly 600,000 distinct CDR3 sequences, 39% of them appearing once. The specimen sequenced was peripheral blood or thyroid tissue (not recorded which). These receptor sequences come from an adult man with Graves' hyperthyroidism.

There are a few counts of this clonotype. The chain links TRBV5-1 to TRBJ1-1, with 9 bases that match TRBD1. J was trimmed by 3 bases and V by 5 bases; bases with no gene match: 5. The CDR3 spans 14 residues. Germline CDR1 is SGHRS and CDR2 is YFSETQ. The CDR3 region has the DNA TGCGCCAGCAGACCCGGGACAGGGCACACTGAAGCTTTCTTT. Protein product: CASRPGTGHTEAFF.

This clonotype showed up many times. An end of the junction does not agree with germline; a read error may underlie this. The chain carries TRBV7-7 and TRBJ2-2; a possible D gene is TRBD1 (5 bases). The CDR3 sequence is 13 residues long. Germline V lookup: CDR1 SSHAT, CDR2 FNYEAQ (reference sequence). CDR3 amino acids: CASSLGTGGELFF. The CDR3 bases are TGTGCTAGCAGCTTAGGTACAGGCGGGGAGCTGTTTTTT.

The sample holds many counts of this clonotype. The chain links TRBV6-5 to TRBJ2-5; TRBD2 agrees at 10 bases. The CDR3 totals 13 residues. Germline lookup yields CDR1 MNHEY and CDR2 SVGAGI. The V and J ends lost 5 bases and 5 bases, in that order; junction bases with no gene match: 2. The CDR3 DNA is TGTGCCAGCAGTCTGACTAGCGGGGAGACCCAGTACTTC. Its protein product is CASSLTSGETQYF.

The chain couples TRBV5-1 to TRBJ2-5, with 8 bases that match TRBD1. This CDR3 is built from 15 residues. Germline assignment: CDR1 SGHRS and CDR2 YFSETQ. V gave up 7 bases and J gave up 7 bases; unmatched junction bases: 15. CDR3 region: CASARDRSTGGTQYF. The CDR3, as DNA: TGCGCCAGCGCCCGGGACAGGTCGACCGGGGGGACCCAGTACTTC. The variable domain in full, with the rest retrieved from reference TRBV5-1 and TRBJ2-5, is KAGVTQTPRYLIKTRGQQVTLSCSPISGHRSVSWYQQTPGQGLQFLFEYFSETQRNKGNFPGRFSGRQFSNSRSEMNVSTLELGDSALYLCASARDRSTGGTQYFGPGTRLLVL.

Comments on this clonotype: Sequence at one end of the junction differs from germline and may be a read error. The chain uses TRBV29-1 and TRBJ2-3; D call uncertain. The germline gives CDR1 SQVTM, CDR2 ANQGSEA. The length of the CDR3 is 18 residues. For the CDR3, the DNA is TGCAGGGTTGAAGATCTTTTTTTGGCGGCAGAGGACACAGATACGCAGTATTTT. Translated, it gives CRVEDLFLAAEDTDTQYF.

About this clonotype: A much larger clone lies a single base off, so this may be a read error. The chain uses TRBV5-1 and TRBJ2-7; tentative D call: TRBD1 (5 bases). The germline CDR1 and CDR2 sequences are SGHRS and YFSETQ. This CDR3 has 14 amino acids. The CDR3: CASSLGVQGYELYF. The CDR3 region has the DNA TGCGCCAGCAGCTTGGGGGTCCAGGGTTACGAGCTGTACTTC.

The rearrangement links TRBV7-6 to TRBJ2-1; 10 positions agree with TRBD2. Germline lookup yields CDR1 SGHVS and CDR2 FNYEAQ. After removal of 1 base from V and 7 bases from J, the junction contained 7 bases not matched to a gene. The CDR3 loop spans 16 amino acids. CDR3 amino acids: CASSLGGLAAGNEQFF. The CDR3 DNA reads TGTGCCAGCAGCTTAGGTGGACTAGCGGCAGGGAATGAGCAGTTCTTC.

The CDR3 DNA reads as TGTGCCAGCAGCCGCCCCCGGGGACTAGACTATGGCTACACCTTC. The encoded protein is CASSRPRGLDYGYTF. The V and J genes are TRBV4-2 and TRBJ1-2, with D perhaps TRBD1 (5 bases). The CDR3 has 15 amino acids. Per germline, CDR1 LGHNA and CDR2 YNFKEQ. Trimming removed 4 bases at V and 3 bases at J, with 15 bases between.

This chain joins TRBV13 and TRBJ1-2; possibly TRBD1 for D (6 bases). This CDR3 spans 14 amino acids. The germline CDR1 and CDR2 sequences are PRHDT and FYEKMQ (reference sequence). Trimming removed 5 bases from V and 8 bases from J, with 18 bases in between. CDR3 amino acids: CASSGEQGMSGYTF. The CDR3 DNA reads TGTGCCAGCAGCGGCGAACAGGGAATGAGCGGCTACACCTTC.

This clonotype was seen only once. The V call is TRBV14, the J call TRBJ2-5, with 8 bases that match TRBD2. The DNA end favors TRBJ2-1, so the J call may be wrong. In germline, CDR1 is SGHDN, CDR2 FVKESK. This CDR3 is 14 amino acids long. Here the CDR3 DNA reads TGTGCCAGCAGCCAAGAGGGAGCGGGAGCTGAGCAGTTCTTC. The encoded protein is CASSQEGAGAEQFF.

This clonotype is a singleton in its sample. The chain has TRBV19 and TRBJ1-2, with TRBD1 identical over 8 bases. V lost 8 bases, J lost 7 bases, and 9 bases stayed unmatched. Germline V CDR1 and CDR2: LNHDA, SQIVND (reference sequence). There are 13 residues in the CDR3. The CDR3 is CASGDRPLRGYTF. The CDR3 nucleotides read TGTGCCAGTGGGGACAGGCCTCTTCGTGGCTACACCTTC.

The genes are TRBV2 and TRBJ1-2, with D perhaps TRBD1 (6 bases). V gave up 6 bases and J gave up 8 bases, with 10 bases separating them. The germline V gene has CDR1 SNHLY and CDR2 FYNNEI. The CDR3 is made up of 11 amino acids. Here the CDR3 reads CASRQGWGYTF. The CDR3 DNA is TGTGCCAGCAGACAGGGTTGGGGCTACACCTTC.

The CDR3 nucleotides read TGTGCCAGCAGCTTCGGACAGGGCAAGGGGTACACCTTC. Translated: CASSFGQGKGYTF. The V and J genes are TRBV7-6 and TRBJ1-2; 8 bases match TRBD1. Germline-derived CDR1 and CDR2 are SGHVS and FNYEAQ. The CDR3 is 13 residues long. The V segment lost 3 bases and the J segment 11 bases; nucleotides outside the gene matches: 8.

The chain is built from TRBV20-1 and TRBJ2-7; no reliable D call. V lost 1 base and J 7 bases, leaving 8 bases between the germline ends. CDR1 and CDR2 from the germline V gene are DFQATT and SNEGSKA (reference sequence). This CDR3 contains 11 residues. The CDR3 DNA follows: TGCAGTGCTAGAGGGCTCAATGAGCAGTACTTC. Translated: CSARGLNEQYF.

With respect to this clonotype: A read error is possible here, since a much larger clone lies one base away. The rearrangement joins TRBV10-3 to TRBJ1-1; D gene ambiguous. Trimming took 6 bases from V and 0 from J, leaving 8 bases between them. CDR1 is ENHRY, CDR2 SYGVKD, per germline. The CDR3 is made up of 13 amino acids. In nucleotides, the CDR3 is TGTGCCATCAGGCTCAGTTTGAACACTGAAGCTTTCTTT. This translates into CAIRLSLNTEAFF.

This clonotype came up once. The chain links TRBV7-9 to TRBJ2-1; tentatively, D is TRBD2 (7 bases). Trimming shortened V by 2 bases and J by 3 bases, and 14 bases separated the two germline ends. The CDR3 has 16 amino acids. The germline gives CDR1 SEHNR, CDR2 FQNEAQ (reference sequence). In DNA, the CDR3 is TGTGCCAGCAGCTTAAGAGGGGGGGGGGGCTACAATGAGCAGTTCTTC. It specifies CASSLRGGGGYNEQFF.

This clonotype was detected only once. The chain combines TRBV2 with TRBJ1-6; tentative D call: TRBD1 (5 bases). V lost 3 bases and J 10 bases, leaving 16 bases between the germline ends. CDR3 size: 15 residues. Germline loops: CDR1 SNHLY, CDR2 FYNNEI. CDR3 in amino acids: CASSDPGKGGSPLHF. The CDR3, as DNA: TGTGCCAGCAGTGACCCAGGGAAAGGAGGATCACCCCTCCACTTT. Full variable domain (missing parts from reference TRBV2 and TRBJ1-6): EPEVTQTPSHQVTQMGQEVILRCVPISNHLYFYWYRQILGQKVEFLVSFYNNEISEKSEIFDDQFSVERPDGSNFTLKIRSTKLEDSAMYFCASSDPGKGGSPLHFGNGTRLTVT.

This clonotype has at least ten counts. The rearrangement joins TRBV4-1 to TRBJ2-5, with unresolved D. Germline V lookup: CDR1 MGHRA, CDR2 YSYEKL. V lost 1 base and J 1 base, leaving 7 bases between the germline ends. This CDR3 region has 14 residues. The CDR3 nucleotides read TGCGCCAGCAGCCAAGGCATAGCCCAAGAGACCCAGTACTTC. This codes for CASSQGIAQETQYF.

The chain combines TRBV7-8 with TRBJ1-5; weak D call: TRBD1 (6 bases). The CDR3 covers 14 residues. CDR1 is SGHVS, CDR2 FQNEAQ, per germline. The V end was cut by 9 bases, the J end by 10 bases, with 22 bases between. DNA for the CDR3: TGTGCCAGTTCTCGGGGGGCAACGGTGATACCCCAGCATTTT. This sequence encodes CASSRGATVIPQHF. Filled out from reference TRBV7-8 and TRBJ1-5, the complete variable domain reads GAGVSQSPRYKVAKRGQDVALRCDPISGHVSLFWYQQALGQGPEFLTYFQNEAQLDKSGLPSDRFFAERPEGSVSTLKIQRTQQEDSAVYLCASSRGATVIPQHFGDGTRLSIL.